The present T cell receptor beta chain was sequenced within a study of shared clonotypes between healthy human individuals. Germline V gene data show CDR1 as WSHSY and CDR2 as SAAADI. The CDR3 length is 14 residues. Deletions cut 4 bases from V and 6 bases from J, with 12 bases between. Sequencing used immunoSEQ multiplex PCR; TCRdb keeps in-frame clones, though not all of them. The sample shows over 700,000 clones, approximately 77% of them seen only once. The sequence derives from a woman under 40 in good health. V gene TRBV10-2 combines with J gene TRBJ2-2; D might be TRBD2 (6 bases). Sequenced: memory CD4+ T cells sorted from blood. Documented subset: CD45RA-negative fraction. Written as DNA, the CDR3 is TGCGCCAGCAGTGGAGGTCTAGCGTCCGGGGAGCTGTTTTTT. Translating it yields CASSGGLASGELFF.